Listed below are T cell receptor beta chains from one sample, sequenced in a study of blood T cell repertoires in COVID-19. The method was immunoSEQ multiplex PCR; TCRdb's version includes in-frame clones alone and lacks a portion of them. The sample records under 45,000 clones, roughly 78% being singletons. Sequencing was carried out using peripheral blood. All receptors derive from a man aged 60 to 75 with acute or convalescent COVID-19. Each CDR3 is given with its conserved first and last residue. A D gene is named only where the DNA matches it firmly. A row's size may be missing; if present it is once, few, many or a size class.

J	size	V	D	DNA	CDR3
TRBJ2-7	.	TRBV7-8	TRBD2	TGTGCCAGCAGCTCCGATAGCGGGTACGAGCAGTACTTC	CASSSDSGYEQYF
TRBJ2-2	few	TRBV28	.	TGTGCCAGCAGTTTAAGACTAGGGGAAGCGGCCGGGGAGCTGTTTTTT	CASSLRLGEAAGELFF
TRBJ2-3	.	TRBV19	TRBD1	TGTGCCAGTAGTCCTGGGACAGGCTGGGGCACAGATACGCAGTATTTT	CASSPGTGWGTDTQYF
TRBJ1-1	.	TRBV11-2	TRBD1	TGTGCCAGCAGCTTAGCGGGACAGTTGAACACTGAAGCTTTCTTT	CASSLAGQLNTEAFF
TRBJ2-3	once	TRBV5-6	TRBD1	TGTGCCAGCAGCAGTACAGGGGCAGATACGCAGTATTTT	CASSSTGADTQYF
TRBJ2-7	.	TRBV5-4	.	.	CASTSGRGLNEQYF
TRBJ1-2	.	TRBV18	TRBD1	TGTGCCAGCTCACCCCCCTTCGGCTCAGGCAGGGGGCAATCTGGCTACACCTTC	CASSPPFGSGRGQSGYTF
TRBJ2-1	.	TRBV23-1	TRBD2	TGCGCCAGCAGTCAATCGAAGGCTAGCGGGAACCATGAGCAGTTCTTC	CASSQSKASGNHEQFF
TRBJ1-5	.	TRBV6-5	.	TGTGCCAGCTCCCCGGGAAGGGAAACGGGTCAGCCCCAGCATTTT	CASSPGRETGQPQHF
TRBJ2-7	.	TRBV5-1	TRBD2	TGCGCCAGCAGCTTGGGACTAGCGGGGCCCGGCGAGCAGTACTTC	CASSLGLAGPGEQYF
TRBJ2-7	.	TRBV6-5	.	TGTGCCAGCAGTCGGGACACCTCCTACGAGCAGTACTTC	CASSRDTSYEQYF
TRBJ1-6	.	TRBV7-2	TRBD1	TGTGCCAGCAGCTTAGGGGACAGGGGGTATAATTCACCCCTCCACTTT	CASSLGDRGYNSPLHF
TRBJ1-5	.	TRBV6-9	TRBD1	TGTGCCAGCAGTTATTCGGAGTTGATTGTTAATTCCTTATCCGGGACAGGGGGCAATCAGCCCCAGCATTTT	CASSYSELIVNSLSGTGGNQPQHF
TRBJ2-7	.	TRBV6-2/TRBV6-3	.	TGTGCCAGCAGTTACTCTCAAAACGAGCAGTACTTC	CASSYSQNEQYF
TRBJ2-5	.	TRBV4-2	TRBD1	TGTGCCAGCAGCCAAGAGGGACAGGGAGGAGAGACCCAGTACTTC	CASSQEGQGGETQYF
TRBJ2-1	.	TRBV9	.	TGTGCCAGCAGCCCCCAGACTGGATACAATGAGCAGTTCTTC	CASSPQTGYNEQFF
TRBJ2-7	few	TRBV28	TRBD2	TGTGCCAGCAGTTTCACGCTAGCGGAACTAACCTACGAGCAGTACTTC	CASSFTLAELTYEQYF
TRBJ2-5	few	TRBV14	.	TGTGCCAGCAGTCTTGAAGAGACCCAGTACTTC	CASSLEETQYF
TRBJ2-1	.	TRBV6-1	.	TGTGCCAGCAGTGAAGACACAGGGCTCTACAATGAGCAGTTCTTC	CASSEDTGLYNEQFF
TRBJ2-7	few	TRBV2	TRBD1	TGTGCCAGCAGTGGACAGGGAAACTACGAGCAGTACTTC	CASSGQGNYEQYF
TRBJ2-2	many	TRBV6-5	.	TGTGCCAGCAGTTACTCGGCCGGGACCGGGGAGCTGTTTTTT	CASSYSAGTGELFF
TRBJ1-1	.	TRBV15	TRBD1	TGTGCCACCAGCAGAGTAACAGGGGTCGGTGGCACTGAAGCTTTCTTT	CATSRVTGVGGTEAFF
TRBJ2-2	.	TRBV15	.	TGTGCCACCAGCAGGGGCGAGGGCATCGGGGAGCTGTTTTTT	CATSRGEGIGELFF
TRBJ2-1	few	TRBV7-9	TRBD1	TGTGCCAGCCGACAGGGGGGTAAGAATGAGCAGTTCTTC	CASRQGGKNEQFF
TRBJ2-2	.	TRBV30	.	TGTGCCTGGCAGAGGGTGTCCGGGGAGCTGTTTTTT	CAWQRVSGELFF
TRBJ1-1	.	TRBV5-1	.	TGCGCCAGCAGCTTAGGGGCTGAAGCTTTCTTT	CASSLGAEAFF
TRBJ2-1	.	TRBV27	TRBD1	TGTGCCAGCAGCCGGGACAGGTACAACAATGAGCAGTTCTTC	CASSRDRYNNEQFF
TRBJ2-2	.	TRBV4-1	TRBD2	TGCGCCAGCAGCCAAGCAGGGACTAGCGTGGCCGGGGAGCTGTTTTTT	CASSQAGTSVAGELFF
TRBJ1-5	.	TRBV6-2/TRBV6-3	.	TGTGCCAGCAGTTTAACAGGTTCCATTCAGCCCCAGCATTTT	CASSLTGSIQPQHF
TRBJ1-1	.	TRBV5-1	.	TGCGCCAGCAGTGCGGGGGACATGAACACTGAAGCTTTCTTT	CASSAGDMNTEAFF
TRBJ2-3	.	TRBV7-6	.	TGTGCCAGCAGCTTAGTCCCCACTAGCAGAGGAAGCACAGATACGCAGTATTTT	CASSLVPTSRGSTDTQYF
TRBJ1-1	.	TRBV28	.	TGTGCCAGCGGATATGACAAGAACACTGAAGCTTTCTTT	CASGYDKNTEAFF
TRBJ2-2	.	TRBV10-2	TRBD2	TGCGCCAGCAGTGCGGCGGGAGGGACGGCGACCGGGGAGCTGTTTTTT	CASSAAGGTATGELFF
TRBJ2-1	few	TRBV4-2	.	TGTGCCAGCAGCCAAGGAAAAGCGCCTTCCTACAATGAGCAGTTCTTC	CASSQGKAPSYNEQFF
TRBJ2-2	few	TRBV5-1	.	TGCGCCAGCAGCCACCGGACGGGAGCGGACACCGGGGAGCTGTTTTTT	CASSHRTGADTGELFF
TRBJ1-1	.	TRBV6-6	.	TGTGCCAGCACGGACCAACATCGGGAGAACACTGAAGCTTTCTTT	CASTDQHRENTEAFF
TRBJ1-2	.	TRBV4-1	.	TGCGCCAGCAGCCAGCAACAGGGTTTGTATGGCTACACCTTC	CASSQQQGLYGYTF
TRBJ2-1	few	TRBV6-1	TRBD1	TGTGCCAGCAGTGAAAGGGGGACAGGGGTCTACAATGAGCAGTTCTTC	CASSERGTGVYNEQFF
TRBJ1-5	.	TRBV6-6	.	TGTGCCAGCAGTTACCCGGGGGGCCCTCAGCCCCAGCATTTT	CASSYPGGPQPQHF
TRBJ1-5	few	TRBV30	TRBD1	TGTGCCTGGAGTGTAGGGCAGGGGGCTTATAGCAATCAGCCCCAGCATTTT	CAWSVGQGAYSNQPQHF
TRBJ1-4	.	TRBV29-1	.	TGCAGCGTCCTAGAACCTGCAACTAATGAAAAACTGTTTTTT	CSVLEPATNEKLFF
TRBJ2-7	few	TRBV5-5	.	TGTGCCAGCAGCCCCTCCCTCTACGAGCAGTACTTC	CASSPSLYEQYF
TRBJ1-6	.	TRBV5-4	.	TGTGCCAGCAGCTTGGCGGCAGGGGTTAATTCACCCCTCCACTTT	CASSLAAGVNSPLHF
TRBJ1-5	.	TRBV6-5	.	TGTGCCAGCAGTTACTCGGGGCCTTATAGCAATCAGCCCCAGCATTTT	CASSYSGPYSNQPQHF
TRBJ2-3	few	TRBV4-1	TRBD2	TGCGCCAGCAGCCAAGTGCCGGGACTAGCGGTGGATACGCAGTATTTT	CASSQVPGLAVDTQYF
TRBJ2-4	.	TRBV28	.	TGTGCCAGCACCGACAGAGAACAAGCCAAAAACATTCAGTACTTC	CASTDREQAKNIQYF
TRBJ2-1	.	TRBV6-4	TRBD2	TGTGCCAGCAGAGACTTACCGAGCGGGGGACTAGCGGGGATACCCTCCTACAATGAGCAGTTCTTC	CASRDLPSGGLAGIPSYNEQFF
TRBJ1-4	.	TRBV6-6	TRBD1	TGTGCCAGCCTACTGGGACAGCCCCTCTCTAATGAAAAACTGTTTTTT	CASLLGQPLSNEKLFF
TRBJ1-3	.	TRBV21-1	.	TGTGCCAGAGCGGCCGGGGGGCTGGAAGGAAACACCATATATTTT	CARAAGGLEGNTIYF
TRBJ2-7	.	TRBV19	TRBD2	TGTGCCAGTAGCCAACTAGCGGGAGGGCGGGGTGAGCAGTACTTC	CASSQLAGGRGEQYF
TRBJ1-2	.	TRBV7-2	.	TGTGCCAGCAGCTTAACGACAGGATTTTACTATGGCTACACCTTC	CASSLTTGFYYGYTF
TRBJ1-5	.	TRBV2	.	TGTGCCAGCAGTGAAGTGGGGGGTAGCAATCAGCCCCAGCATTTT	CASSEVGGSNQPQHF
TRBJ2-7	.	TRBV6-2/TRBV6-3	TRBD2	TGTGCCAGCAGTACCTTAGCGGGAGGGCCAGAGCAGTACTTC	CASSTLAGGPEQYF